A selection of T cell receptor beta chains follows, all from one sample in a study of blood T cell repertoires in COVID-19. Profiling relied on immunoSEQ multiplex PCR, and the TCRdb table lists in-frame clones only, not all of them. The data hold around 450,000 clones, with nearly 90% observed a single time. Input material: PBMCs or T cells enriched from blood (not recorded which). These receptors came from a woman aged 18-30 years with acute COVID-19. CDR3s include the opening cysteine and the closing phenylalanine or tryptophan. A D gene is named only where the DNA matches it firmly. Expanded clones are given a class, and other clones once, few, many or no size at all.

j_call | clone_size | d_call | cdr3_length | v_call | cdr3_aa | cdr3_nt
TRBJ2-2 | . | . | 11 | TRBV3-1/TRBV3-2 | CASSGVSELFF | TGTGCCAGCTCGGGGGTTTCGGAGCTGTTTTTT
TRBJ1-1 | . | TRBD1 | 17 | TRBV27 | CASSPLGQGLSKTEAFF | TGTGCCAGCAGTCCACTGGGACAGGGTTTGAGTAAAACTGAAGCTTTCTTT
TRBJ1-2 | . | TRBD1 | 15 | TRBV28 | CASSSLGQGYLGYTF | TGTGCCAGCAGTTCCCTCGGACAGGGGTATTTGGGCTACACCTTC
TRBJ1-5 | . | TRBD1 | 15 | TRBV28 | CASSRQGSSNQPQHF | TGTGCCAGCAGCAGACAGGGATCAAGCAATCAGCCCCAGCATTTT
TRBJ1-2 | . | . | 15 | TRBV14 | CASSPGRGGYFGYTF | TGTGCCAGCAGCCCTGGTCGCGGGGGCTACTTTGGCTACACCTTC
TRBJ2-7 | . | . | 15 | TRBV5-5 | CASSLHPDRYVEQYF | TGTGCCAGCAGCTTGCACCCGGACAGATACGTTGAGCAGTACTTC
TRBJ2-7 | . | TRBD1 | 15 | TRBV9 | CASSSRTGGFYEQYF | TGTGCCAGCAGCTCCAGGACAGGGGGTTTCTACGAGCAGTACTTC
TRBJ1-2 | . | . | 16 | TRBV2 | CASSGLPGQTNYGYTF | TGTGCCAGCAGTGGATTGCCGGGACAAACTAACTATGGCTACACCTTC
TRBJ1-2 | few | TRBD1 | 13 | TRBV2 | CASSAGGRYGYTF | TGTGCCAGCAGTGCAGGGGGGAGGTATGGCTACACCTTC
TRBJ2-3 | . | TRBD2 | 15 | TRBV7-2 | CASSSRAGTADTQYF | TGTGCCAGCAGCTCAAGAGCGGGAACCGCGGATACGCAGTATTTT
TRBJ2-7 | . | TRBD1 | 13 | TRBV27 | CASNKQGAYEQYF | TGTGCCAGCAACAAACAGGGGGCCTACGAGCAGTACTTC
TRBJ1-6 | . | TRBD1 | 18 | TRBV6-1 | CASSAGTGGSSYNSPLHF | TGTGCCAGCAGTGCCGGGACAGGGGGAAGCTCCTATAATTCACCCCTCCACTTT
TRBJ1-1 | . | . | 17 | TRBV5-4 | CASSLKGTRSGYTEAFF | TGTGCCAGCAGCTTAAAGGGTACCAGGTCGGGGTACACTGAAGCTTTCTTT
TRBJ1-1 | . | . | 14 | TRBV27 | CASSLWEDGTEAFF | TGTGCCAGCAGTTTATGGGAGGACGGCACTGAAGCTTTCTTT
TRBJ1-2 | once | TRBD1 | 14 | TRBV9 | CASSGGDRGYGYTF | TGTGCCAGCAGCGGAGGAGACAGGGGTTATGGCTACACCTTC
TRBJ1-1 | . | . | 13 | TRBV18 | CASSPGQGSQAFF | TGTGCCAGCTCACCGGGGCAGGGCAGTCAAGCTTTCTTT
TRBJ2-7 | . | . | 15 | TRBV21-1 | CATQRRDRGSGEQYF | TGTGCCACCCAGAGGAGGGACAGGGGGTCGGGGGAGCAGTACTTC
TRBJ1-1 | few | . | 13 | TRBV30 | CAWTKQRPTEAFF | TGTGCCTGGACCAAACAGAGACCCACTGAAGCTTTCTTT
TRBJ2-3 | . | TRBD2 | 16 | TRBV7-3 | CASSPSLAGDSYTQYF | TGTGCCAGCAGCCCCTCCCTAGCGGGGGATTCGTATACGCAGTATTTT
TRBJ2-7 | . | TRBD1 | 19 | TRBV29-1 | CSVLRQGAFQPTLSYEQYF | TGCAGCGTTTTAAGACAGGGGGCTTTTCAACCTACGTTATCCTACGAGCAGTACTTC
TRBJ2-3 | . | . | 14 | TRBV7-9 | CASSIGSGVATQYF | TGTGCCAGCAGCATAGGTAGCGGCGTAGCTACGCAGTATTTT
TRBJ1-2 | once | TRBD1 | 15 | TRBV7-8 | CASSLRGQGTAGYTF | TGTGCCAGCAGCTTAAGAGGACAGGGTACGGCTGGCTACACCTTC
TRBJ2-7 | . | . | 14 | TRBV24-1 | CATSDAGLDSQQYF | TGTGCCACCAGTGATGCGGGACTGGACTCCCAGCAGTACTTC
TRBJ2-3 | . | TRBD1 | 15 | TRBV24-1 | CATSAGQGITDTQYF | TGTGCCACCAGTGCGGGACAGGGAATCACAGATACGCAGTATTTT
TRBJ2-7 | . | TRBD1 | 14 | TRBV5-3 | CARSLGDRDDEQYF | TGTGCCAGAAGCCTGGGGGACAGGGACGACGAGCAGTACTTC
TRBJ1-6 | . | TRBD1 | 14 | TRBV28 | CASSLGDSNSPLHF | TGTGCTAGCAGTTTAGGGGACAGCAATTCACCCCTCCACTTT
TRBJ1-2 | few | TRBD1 | 15 | TRBV7-9 | CASLLGDRANYGYTF | TGTGCCAGTCTCCTGGGGGACAGGGCTAACTATGGCTACACCTTC
TRBJ1-1 | . | TRBD1 | 14 | TRBV30 | CAWRKQGFGTEAFF | TGTGCCTGGAGGAAACAGGGGTTCGGCACTGAAGCTTTCTTT
TRBJ1-1 | . | . | 13 | TRBV27 | CASSLSSGKEAFF | TGTGCCAGCAGTTTATCAAGTGGCAAGGAAGCTTTCTTT
TRBJ1-1 | . | . | 17 | TRBV13 | CASSFTYWTAMNTEAFF | TGTGCCAGCAGCTTTACTTACTGGACAGCCATGAACACTGAAGCTTTCTTT
TRBJ1-1 | . | . | 11 | TRBV5-1 | CASSLGREAFF | TGCGCCAGCAGCTTGGGCAGAGAAGCTTTCTTT